The clone carrying this TCR beta chain showed up just once. The CDR3 runs 17 residues. J lost 3 bases, V lost 5 bases, and 11 bases had no gene match. Germline V gene data show CDR1 as SGHVS and CDR2 as FQNEAQ. The data derive from a study of blood T cell repertoires in COVID-19. Study summary: COVID-19 samples from acute and convalescent phases originated in the United States, Italy and Spain.

In the authors' methods: Reference gene primer amplification in the assay estimated nucleated cell counts. Data came from immunoSEQ multiplex PCR; TCRdb stores just in-frame clones and leaves some out. Clone size and the V and J calls come from that table; the DNA yielded D and trimming. The repertoire has 100,000 to 150,000 clones, approximately 88% of them found once; the top ten carry 10%. Specimen: peripheral blood. The sequence was obtained from a man aged 50 to 60 with acute or convalescent COVID-19. The chain is built from TRBV7-8 and TRBJ2-2, with 8 bases that match TRBD2. The CDR3 DNA follows: TGTGCCAGCAGCCTCACCTTCGGAGCGGGGGACACCGGGGAGCTGTTTTTT. It encodes CASSLTFGAGDTGELFF.